Listed below are T cell receptor beta chains from one sample, sequenced in a study of shared clonotypes between healthy human individuals. Method: immunoSEQ multiplex PCR; TCRdb's copy keeps in-frame clones and lacks some. The sample includes fewer than 1.4 million clones, about 80% seen only once; the top ten take more than 0.55%. The sequenced sample consisted of memory CD4+ T cells from PBMCs. The receptors originated from a man younger than 35 in good health. Some clones in this sample may be carry-over from other donors' samples. Both conserved end residues are part of each CDR3. Each record gives: V gene, J gene, D gene, clone size, CDR3 DNA, CDR3 protein. The D gene is left open where the match is weak. Rows may omit the clone size; those that give it use once, few, many or a size class.

v_call: TRBV9; j_call: TRBJ1-1; d_call: -; clone_size: -; cdr3_nt: TGTGCCAGCAGCCCGGGACCAAACACTGAAGCTTTCTTT; cdr3_aa: CASSPGPNTEAFF
v_call: TRBV12-5; j_call: TRBJ1-5; d_call: TRBD1; clone_size: -; cdr3_nt: TGTGCTAGTGGTTTGGGACAGGGGGAGGCCCAGCATTTT; cdr3_aa: CASGLGQGEAQHF
v_call: TRBV6-5; j_call: TRBJ1-1; d_call: TRBD1; clone_size: -; cdr3_nt: TGTGCCATCCAGGACAGGAGGGGCACTGAAGCTTTCTTT; cdr3_aa: CAIQDRRGTEAFF
v_call: TRBV5-1; j_call: TRBJ1-4; d_call: -; clone_size: -; cdr3_nt: TGCGCCAGCAGCTTGAGGACAGTCGGTGAAAAACTGTTTTTT; cdr3_aa: CASSLRTVGEKLFF
v_call: TRBV28; j_call: TRBJ2-2; d_call: -; clone_size: few; cdr3_nt: TGTGCCAGCAGCTCTAGGTTGGGGTTAGCGGCCCGAAACACCGGGGAGCTGTTTTTT; cdr3_aa: CASSSRLGLAARNTGELFF
v_call: TRBV13; j_call: TRBJ1-5; d_call: -; clone_size: -; cdr3_nt: TGTGCCAGCAGCTCCAAACAGGGTCCCCAGCATTTT; cdr3_aa: CASSSKQGPQHF
v_call: TRBV28; j_call: TRBJ2-7; d_call: TRBD1; clone_size: -; cdr3_nt: TGTGCCAGCAGTTTCTCCAGGGGGTCGCGTGAGCAGTACTTC; cdr3_aa: CASSFSRGSREQYF
v_call: TRBV10-3; j_call: TRBJ2-3; d_call: -; clone_size: few; cdr3_nt: TGTGCCATAAGTCTGGGCGGTTCTAGCACAGATACGCAGTATTTT; cdr3_aa: CAISLGGSSTDTQYF
v_call: TRBV19; j_call: TRBJ1-1; d_call: -; clone_size: -; cdr3_nt: TGTGCCAGTAGTGTATGGGGCACTGAAGCTTTCTTT; cdr3_aa: CASSVWGTEAFF
v_call: TRBV13; j_call: TRBJ2-6; d_call: -; clone_size: -; cdr3_nt: TGTGCCAGCAGCTCAAGCTCTGGGGCCAACGTCCTGACTTTC; cdr3_aa: CASSSSSGANVLTF
v_call: TRBV5-4; j_call: TRBJ2-1; d_call: TRBD2; clone_size: once; cdr3_nt: TGTGCCAGCAGCTTGCGGCTAGCGGGAGGGAGCTCCTACAATGAGCAGTTCTTC; cdr3_aa: CASSLRLAGGSSYNEQFF
v_call: TRBV18; j_call: TRBJ2-3; d_call: -; clone_size: -; cdr3_nt: TGTGCCAGCTCACCACCTAGTTCCCGGGCTAGCACAGATACGCAGTATTTT; cdr3_aa: CASSPPSSRASTDTQYF
v_call: TRBV15; j_call: TRBJ1-5; d_call: TRBD1; clone_size: -; cdr3_nt: TGTGCCACCAGCAGCCGACAGGGGGCGGCTGAGCCCCAGCATTTT; cdr3_aa: CATSSRQGAAEPQHF
v_call: TRBV4-2; j_call: TRBJ2-1; d_call: -; clone_size: -; cdr3_nt: TGTGCCAGCAGCCTCCACGAGGGCGCCTACAATGAGCAGTTCTTC; cdr3_aa: CASSLHEGAYNEQFF
v_call: TRBV4-2; j_call: TRBJ1-1; d_call: -; clone_size: few; cdr3_nt: TGTGCCAGCAAGGGGAGGGTGAACACTGAAGCTTTCTTT; cdr3_aa: CASKGRVNTEAFF
v_call: TRBV10-2; j_call: TRBJ2-2; d_call: TRBD1; clone_size: -; cdr3_nt: TGCGCCAGCAGCGGACAGGGGGCGACCGGGGAGCTGTTTTTT; cdr3_aa: CASSGQGATGELFF
v_call: TRBV10-2; j_call: TRBJ1-2; d_call: -; clone_size: few; cdr3_nt: TGCGCCAGCAGTGAGGCAGGGGAGTTATTTGGCTACACCTTC; cdr3_aa: CASSEAGELFGYTF
v_call: TRBV7-3; j_call: TRBJ2-3; d_call: -; clone_size: once; cdr3_nt: TGTGCCAGCAGCTTAACTGCTACAGATACGCAGTATTTT; cdr3_aa: CASSLTATDTQYF
v_call: TRBV28; j_call: TRBJ1-2; d_call: -; clone_size: -; cdr3_nt: TGTGCCAGCAGGTCGGGACGGAGCTATGGCTACACCTTC; cdr3_aa: CASRSGRSYGYTF
v_call: TRBV7-6; j_call: TRBJ2-7; d_call: TRBD1; clone_size: -; cdr3_nt: TGTGCCAGCAGCTCGACAGGGTCCTACGAGCAGTACTTC; cdr3_aa: CASSSTGSYEQYF
v_call: TRBV2; j_call: TRBJ2-3; d_call: TRBD2; clone_size: -; cdr3_nt: TGTGCCAGCCAATTAGGACTAGCGGGAGAGGGGTATACGCAGTATTTT; cdr3_aa: CASQLGLAGEGYTQYF
v_call: TRBV6-5; j_call: TRBJ2-7; d_call: -; clone_size: -; cdr3_nt: TGTGCCAGCAGGACACAGGGCTACGAGCAGTACTTC; cdr3_aa: CASRTQGYEQYF
v_call: TRBV30; j_call: TRBJ1-4; d_call: -; clone_size: many; cdr3_nt: TGTGCCTGGAGTGTCGGGGGTACGAATGAAAAACTGTTTTTT; cdr3_aa: CAWSVGGTNEKLFF
v_call: TRBV30; j_call: TRBJ1-3; d_call: -; clone_size: few; cdr3_nt: TGTGCCTGGAACCGACAGAGAAACACCATATATTTT; cdr3_aa: CAWNRQRNTIYF
v_call: TRBV14; j_call: TRBJ2-3; d_call: -; clone_size: -; cdr3_nt: TGTGCCAGCAGCTCTCCCCGGCACATATCTAGCACAGATACGCAGTATTTT; cdr3_aa: CASSSPRHISSTDTQYF
v_call: TRBV6-1; j_call: TRBJ2-2; d_call: TRBD1; clone_size: -; cdr3_nt: TGTGCCAGCAGTCCGATGGGACAGATCACCGGGGAGCTGTTTTTT; cdr3_aa: CASSPMGQITGELFF
v_call: TRBV6-1; j_call: TRBJ2-5; d_call: -; clone_size: -; cdr3_nt: TGTGCCAGCAGTGAAGCGCCAGGCAGAGTAGAGACCCAGTACTTC; cdr3_aa: CASSEAPGRVETQYF
v_call: TRBV4-1; j_call: TRBJ2-1; d_call: TRBD2; clone_size: -; cdr3_nt: TGCGCCAGCAGCCGCCTGACTAGCGGCGGCTACAATGAGCAGTTCTTC; cdr3_aa: CASSRLTSGGYNEQFF
v_call: TRBV28; j_call: TRBJ2-7; d_call: -; clone_size: -; cdr3_nt: TGTGCCAGCAGTTCACACTTGGGGGTCTCCTACGAGCAGTACTTC; cdr3_aa: CASSSHLGVSYEQYF
v_call: TRBV2; j_call: TRBJ1-5; d_call: TRBD1; clone_size: -; cdr3_nt: TGTGCCAGCAGGGAGACAGGGAGTAGCAATCAGCCCCAGCATTTT; cdr3_aa: CASRETGSSNQPQHF
v_call: TRBV7-2; j_call: TRBJ1-5; d_call: -; clone_size: -; cdr3_nt: TGTGCCAGCAGCCCCGGGGGGACCGGGGCCCAGCATTTT; cdr3_aa: CASSPGGTGAQHF
v_call: TRBV5-1; j_call: TRBJ2-2; d_call: TRBD2; clone_size: -; cdr3_nt: TGCGCCAGCAGCCCCCCTAGCGGGAGAAACACCGGGGAGCTGTTTTTT; cdr3_aa: CASSPPSGRNTGELFF
v_call: TRBV5-1; j_call: TRBJ2-1; d_call: -; clone_size: few; cdr3_nt: TGCGCCAGCAGCTTGGCCTCGGGGATTTCCTACAATGAGCAGTTCTTC; cdr3_aa: CASSLASGISYNEQFF
v_call: TRBV2; j_call: TRBJ2-7; d_call: -; clone_size: -; cdr3_nt: TGTGCCAGCAGTGACAGGGAGCTGTACGAGCAGTACTTC; cdr3_aa: CASSDRELYEQYF
v_call: TRBV19; j_call: TRBJ1-6; d_call: -; clone_size: -; cdr3_nt: TGTGCCAGTAGTAGCAGGGACTATAATTCACCCCTCCACTTT; cdr3_aa: CASSSRDYNSPLHF
v_call: TRBV6-5; j_call: TRBJ2-5; d_call: -; clone_size: once; cdr3_nt: TGTGCCAGCAGTTACTCCTTCACCCGGCCAGAGACCCAGTACTTC; cdr3_aa: CASSYSFTRPETQYF
v_call: TRBV30; j_call: TRBJ1-5; d_call: -; clone_size: -; cdr3_nt: TGTGCCTGGAGTCCACAGATCAATCAGCCCCAGCATTTT; cdr3_aa: CAWSPQINQPQHF
v_call: TRBV7-9; j_call: TRBJ2-5; d_call: -; clone_size: -; cdr3_nt: TGTGCCAGCAGCTTAGCGGGGGCCGGAGAGACCCAGTACTTC; cdr3_aa: CASSLAGAGETQYF
v_call: TRBV9; j_call: TRBJ1-1; d_call: -; clone_size: -; cdr3_nt: TGTGCCAGCAGCGTAGTATCAGGGAACACTGAAGCTTTCTTT; cdr3_aa: CASSVVSGNTEAFF
v_call: TRBV28; j_call: TRBJ2-2; d_call: -; clone_size: -; cdr3_nt: TGTGCCAGCAGTTTATTGGCCGGGGAGCTGTTTTTT; cdr3_aa: CASSLLAGELFF